This T cell receptor (beta chain) originates from a study of CD8+CD57+ T cells in acquired aplastic anemia. With 3 bases removed from V and 2 bases from J, the gap between germline ends came to 12 bases. Per the germline V gene, CDR1 is DFQATT and CDR2 is SNEGSKA (reference sequence). The CDR3 extends over 14 amino acids. The template used for profiling TCR beta VDJ and CDR3 was genomic DNA. TCRdb analysed the reads with MiXCR anew, one entry per CDR3 protein. Among 200,000 or so distinct CDR3 sequences listed, 64% were seen once. The V gene is TRBV20-1, the J gene TRBJ2-3; D not resolved. The specimen was sorted CD4+, CD8+, or CD8+CD57+ T cells (not recorded which) from PBMCs. The receptor was derived from a human donor with severe aplastic anemia or a healthy control (not recorded which). CDR3: CSASGQKITDTQYF. In DNA, the CDR3 is TGCAGTGCTAGCGGGCAGAAAATCACAGATACGCAGTATTTT.